The entry below gives a single TCR beta chain sequence along with its context. This clonotype was observed at least ten times. Its binding antigen is unknown. Per-nucleotide qualities are absent, and no much larger clonotype sits a single base away. The method behind the library was multiplex PCR. Sequencing instrument: Illumina HiSeq 4000. To build TCR beta libraries, CDR3 regions were amplified by Arm-PCR using iRepertoire HTBI primers. PCR products were gel purified before sequencing. The original pipeline was this. Gene usage analysis of CDR3 amino acid clonotypes relied on the 55 to 80 TRBV and around 14 TRBJ segments identified across samples. COPE and FqMerger were used to merge filtered high-quality paired reads into contigs. BLAST was used to align contigs to the IMGT TRBV, TRBD and TRBJ reference genes, and CDR3 was defined following IMGT. Clonotypes above 0.1% frequency were classified as highly expanded clones. Repertoire diversity was measured by Shannon entropy, and V-J evenness by the Gini coefficient. Public clonotypes were defined as clonotypes shared by more than one individual. TCRdb trimmed the raw reads at Q25, called clones with MiXCR and kept productive beta chains. Each entry is one CDR3 protein sequence, shown with its most common DNA and genes. V and J calls and clone size were set by TCRdb, not the authors. The table for this sample lists 550,000 to 700,000 distinct CDR3 sequences; 15% to 20% of them were counted only once. Around 12% of the sample comes from the top ten.

Reading the germline V gene (reference sequence) gives CDR1 DFQATT and CDR2 SNEGSKA. The CDR3 measures 15 amino acids from cysteine to phenylalanine. The kept DNA is CDR3 alone, 45 bases in frame from the first base. For this chain, trimming is 3 bases at the V end and 5 bases at the J end, and the number of junction bases without a gene match is 13. The data derive from a study of regulatory T cells in long-lasting Graves disease (dated by TCRdb to 2020 to 2022). About the investigation overall: Newly diagnosed Graves' disease patients had taken antithyroid drugs for less than 3 months. The study took place in China and was registered as a clinical trial. A total of around 35 samples underwent TCR sequencing: around 13 from persistent and approximately 20 from newly diagnosed Graves' disease patients. Peripheral blood TCR sequencing and RNA sequencing compared persistent Graves' disease patients with newly diagnosed Graves' disease patients.

Taken with the paper, the label for time point translates to: newly diagnosed GD, antithyroid drugs for less than 3 months. For both TCR sequencing and RNA sequencing, RNA was extracted from PBMCs in TRIzol. The diagnosis of Graves' disease was made according to American Thyroid Association guidelines. The patients came from an endocrinology department in Xi'an, China. Each patient gave approximately 10 milliliters of peripheral blood, collected in an EDTA anticoagulant tube. Ficoll Paque Plus density gradient separation was used to isolate PBMCs, and no further T cell sorting was done. RNA quality was checked with an Agilent 2100 Bioanalyzer and agarose gel, and concentration with a NanoDrop 2000. What the study reported, not specific to this receptor: Patients with persistent disease shared more public clonotypes (over 2,500) than newly diagnosed patients did (about 1,000). Only the TCR beta chain was sequenced and analyzed. As a limitation, the authors acknowledged that the small sample size may reduce accuracy. Only peripheral blood was studied, because thyroid tissue, the primary lesion, was inaccessible. Persistent Graves' disease patients showed lower TCR Shannon entropy and fewer highly expanded clones than newly diagnosed patients, suggesting clonal expansion. TRBV28, TRBJ1-2 and TRBJ2-5 were preferentially used in persistent disease, while TRBV20-1 and TRBJ2-1 were favored in newly diagnosed disease.

This sample was also put to use in a study of T cells in Graves' hyperthyroidism and ophthalmopathy. Taken from the second paper: A patient counted as having stable Graves' hyperthyroidism if no progression to ophthalmopathy occurred over 18 months of follow-up. Hyperthyroidism patients were newly diagnosed, had a disease duration of under 2 months, and were aged 18 to 65 years. Any patient with an uncontrolled infection, another autoimmune disease, pregnancy or lactation was excluded. Diagnoses relied on clinical symptoms, serum thyroxine and TRAb, thyroid ultrasound and orbital computed tomography. The TCR CDR3 was subjected to a first round of RT-PCR using the HTBI primer set and the Qiagen OneStep RT-PCR kit. Most expanded thyroid clonotypes (frequency above 0.001) were also detected in blood, a finding suggesting that blood repertoires may reflect thyroid immune responses. Ophthalmopathy was separated from stable hyperthyroidism by a 13 V-J signature model, with roughly 88% sensitivity and about 81% specificity obtained in cross-validation and 80%/75% obtained in testing. In validation, the model predicted progression to ophthalmopathy a median of about 5.9 months before onset, with approximately 70% sensitivity and 72.22% specificity. To identify TCR V-J signatures that set the groups apart, the researchers used a discovery cohort of about a hundred patients, made up of about 44 with Graves' ophthalmopathy and about 55 with stable Graves' hyperthyroidism. Prospective prediction of ophthalmopathy was tested in an independent validation cohort of approximately 19 hyperthyroidism patients and 17 patients who later progressed to ophthalmopathy. For training and testing, the 100 or so patients in the discovery cohort were randomly divided in a 7:3 ratio. In addition, the study compared T-cell repertoires in thyroid tissue and in blood from a handful of Graves' hyperthyroidism patients. Following sampling, methimazole starting at 30 mg daily was given to hyperthyroidism patients, and high-dose intravenous methylprednisolone was given to ophthalmopathy patients. The libraries were constructed in a second round of multiplex PCR and then size-selected and purified. Paired-end sequencing of the libraries was performed with 100 bp reads on an Illumina HiSeq2000. SOAPnuke was used to process the raw data, throwing out any read that contained adapters or uncalled bases, had a mean Phred below 15, or lacked an exact constant-primer or identifier match. High-quality paired reads were merged with COPE v1.2.5, and unique nucleotide sequences were defined as clonotypes. Clonotypes were aligned to IMGT TRBV, TRBD and TRBJ reference segments using MiTCR v1.1. The analysis included only V-J combinations with a frequency above 0.0001, which together covered approximately 99% of the repertoires. A TCS score was defined as the ratio between F50 (clonal expansion) and ExV (chaos), using BLOSUM62-based TCRdist between CDR3 peptides within each V-J. Welch's t-statistics and random forest reduced roughly 540 V-J features to 10 to 15, which were used in a naive Bayes classifier (R e1071). Sample size was not statistically predetermined, and blinding of investigators to group allocation was not performed. TCR Vbeta CDR3 sequencing of approximately 140 peripheral blood samples (roughly 43 ophthalmopathy, under 80 hyperthyroidism and some 17 progressor patients) is reported in the paper.

Recombination joined TRBV20-1 with TRBJ2-7, with TRBD2 identical over 7 junction bases. This specimen consisted of peripheral blood mononuclear cells (PBMCs), obtained at new diagnosis, from a patient treated with antithyroid drugs. The TCR comes from a man between 18 and 29 years old with Graves disease. Donor details come from another sample of the same person, matched by shared clones. The DNA reads as follows: TGCAGTGCTAGCGCCAGACGGGTCGGGAGGAACGAGCAGTACTTC. Its translation is CSASARRVGRNEQYF.